The entry that follows covers one TCR beta chain sequence. Its cognate antigen is unknown. The data were produced by immunoSEQ multiplex PCR, yet TCRdb's version contains in-frame clones alone and is incomplete. The table has under 75,000 clones, roughly nine tenths seen once; the top ten hold just over 20%. Germline loops: CDR1 LNHDA, CDR2 SQIVND (reference sequence). CDR3 length: 12 amino acids. V lost 4 bases and J 6 bases, leaving 8 bases between the germline ends. These data are taken from a study of T cells in localized non-small cell lung cancer. Findings of the study overall: Heterogeneity is still possible, as just one tumor region was sequenced.

The material sequenced was peripheral blood, taken before any cancer treatment. The chain combines TRBV19 with TRBJ2-3; D call uncertain. The receptor's source is a male donor older than 55 with stage III squamous cell lung carcinoma. CDR3 loop: CASSTSGDTQYF. The CDR3 nucleotides are TGTGCCAGTAGTACCTCCGGGGATACGCAGTATTTT.